Presented here are 18 T cell receptor beta chains from one specimen sequenced in a study of regulatory dendritic cells for organ transplantation listed by TCRdb under 2017. Library construction relied on the immunoSEQ multiplex PCR assay. Sourced from immuneACCESS, this table was stored by TCRdb with only in-frame sequences that have V and J called. A share of the clones is absent; for the studies checked, an unresolved V gene accounts for under half, and the remainder has no known explanation. The table for this sample lists 20,000 to 25,000 clones; roughly 69% of them were counted only once. Of the sample, approximately 0.97% falls within the top ten clones. Material for sequencing was memory CD4+ T cells from blood. The meaning of the sample's cell subset or site label: CD45RO+ memory T cells. The receptors here all came from a human donor in good health.

The chain employs TRBV5-1 and TRBJ2-1, with 7 bases that match TRBD2. V trimming: 1 base; J trimming: 1 base; junction bases outside the gene matches: 5. CDR1 and CDR2 from the germline V gene are SGHRS and YFSETQ. The CDR3 totals 16 residues. CDR3 DNA: TGCGCCAGCAGCTTGCTGGGGGGGGTGTCCTACAATGAGCAGTTCTTC. As protein: CASSLLGGVSYNEQFF.

This clone has just a few counts. This chain connects TRBV7-9 to TRBJ2-1, with TRBD2 identical over 13 bases. Germline assignment: CDR1 SEHNR and CDR2 FQNEAQ (reference sequence). This CDR3 has 15 residues. Trimming cost V 2 bases and J 6 bases; bases outside gene matches: 1. CDR3 in amino acids: CASSLTSGGVNEQFF. The CDR3, as DNA: TGTGCCAGCAGCTTAACTAGCGGGGGGGTCAATGAGCAGTTCTTC.

This chain's CDR3 is CASKLTGTGNTIYF. DNA of the CDR3: TGTGCCAGCAAACTAACAGGGACTGGAAACACCATATATTTT. The V and J genes are TRBV2 and TRBJ1-3; D perhaps matches TRBD1 (6 bases). This CDR3 comprises 14 residues. Germline V gene sequence: CDR1 SNHLY, CDR2 FYNNEI. The V end was cut by 7 bases, the J end by 2 bases, with 12 bases between.

This sequence joins TRBV6-1 and TRBJ2-7; possible D gene TRBD1, 5 bases. V was cut by 3 bases and J by 4 bases, with 10 bases left in between. This CDR3 contains 13 residues. Germline V lookup: CDR1 MNHNS, CDR2 SASEGT. In DNA form, the CDR3 reads TGTGCCAGCAGTGACAGGGCTGCGTACGAGCAGTACTTC. Protein product: CASSDRAAYEQYF.

The J gene is TRBJ2-7, the V gene TRBV9; 8 bases are a match to TRBD2. Losses at the gene ends were 2 bases for V and 0 bases for J; bases not matched to a gene: 7. CDR1 SGDLS and CDR2 YYNGEE come from the germline V gene. This CDR3 comprises 16 residues. Here the CDR3 DNA reads TGTGCCAGCAGCGTCGGGGGGGCATCAAGCTCCTACGAGCAGTACTTC. Protein sequence: CASSVGGASSSYEQYF.

The genes are TRBV7-2 and TRBJ1-2, with TRBD1 matching 7 bases. V was pared by 11 bases and J by 4 bases, with 7 bases of the junction left unmatched. The CDR3 spans 12 residues. Germline V gene sequence: CDR1 SGHTA, CDR2 FQGNSA. The CDR3 sequence: CASEGAGYGYTF. In nucleotides, the CDR3 is TGTGCCTCTGAGGGGGCAGGCTATGGCTACACCTTC.

This chain uses TRBV7-3 with TRBJ2-1, with a tentative D call TRBD2 (6 bases). Germline CDR1 reads SGHTA; CDR2 reads FQGTGA. CDR3 length equals 16 residues. With 4 bases removed from V and 0 bases from J, the gap between germline ends came to 13 bases. CDR3 DNA sequence: TGTGCCAGCAGCTCCGCCCGGGGGAGCTCCTACAATGAGCAGTTCTTC. Protein sequence: CASSSARGSSYNEQFF.

The chain couples TRBV5-1 to TRBJ2-3; 7 nucleotides agree with TRBD1. CDR3 length equals 18 residues. Trimming took 4 bases from V and 3 from J; bases not matched to a gene: 17. CDR1 and CDR2 from the germline V gene are SGHRS and YFSETQ. CDR3 bases: TGCGCCAGCAGCCCCCGAGGTCCGACAGGGATTGTAACAGATACGCAGTATTTT. Its protein product is CASSPRGPTGIVTDTQYF.

In the case of this clone: One end of the junction fails to match germline, which may point to a read error. The chain couples TRBV4-3 to TRBJ2-3, with D possibly matching TRBD2 (6 bases). The CDR3 is made up of 16 amino acids. Germline assignment: CDR1 LGHNA and CDR2 YSLEER. CDR3 bases: TGCGCCAGCAGCCATAACCGGGAGCACGGCACGGATACGCAGTATTTT. Amino acid sequence: CASSHNREHGTDTQYF.

In this sample, this clone turned up a few times. The J gene is TRBJ2-7, the V gene TRBV2; the match to TRBD1 covers 11 bases. CDR1 and CDR2 from the germline V gene are SNHLY and FYNNEI. This CDR3 is 14 amino acids long. V trimming: 4 bases; J trimming: 6 bases; junction bases outside the gene matches: 5. In DNA, the CDR3 is TGTGCCAGCAGTGCCGGGACAGGGGGTGTCGAGCAGTACTTC. Protein sequence: CASSAGTGGVEQYF.

V and J are TRBV7-9 and TRBJ2-7; D is possibly TRBD1 (8 bases). Per germline, CDR1 SEHNR and CDR2 FQNEAQ (reference sequence). V lost 5 bases, J lost 12 bases, and 20 bases lay in between. The CDR3 runs to 13 residues. The CDR3 nucleotides are TGTGCCAGCAGCCCCAGGACAGGGAGGGCCTTGTACTTC. The encoded protein is CASSPRTGRALYF.

This clone was detected only once. V gene TRBV7-2 combines with J gene TRBJ1-5; possibly TRBD1 for D (6 bases). There are 15 residues in the CDR3. CDR1 is SGHTA and CDR2 is FQGNSA in the germline V gene. With 5 bases removed from V and 0 bases from J, the gap between germline ends came to 11 bases. The CDR3 region is CASSLGGGSNQPQHF. CDR3 coding DNA: TGTGCCAGCAGCCTAGGGGGGGGTAGCAATCAGCCCCAGCATTTT.

The chain combines TRBV4-1 with TRBJ1-1; D is unclear. Between the trimmed V and J ends, which lost 3 bases and 0 bases, there was a span of 20 bases. The V gene's germline CDR1 is MGHRA and CDR2 YSYEKL. The CDR3 runs to 18 residues. The DNA for the CDR3 is TGCGCCAGCAGCCATTATATTCCCCCGATGGGCATGAACACTGAAGCTTTCTTT. Amino acid sequence: CASSHYIPPMGMNTEAFF.

This clone was observed once. The rearrangement joins TRBV4-1 to TRBJ2-3; 13 nucleotides match TRBD2. This CDR3 region has 17 residues. V dropped 3 bases and J dropped 0; count of bases not matched to a gene: 3. CDR1 is MGHRA and CDR2 is YSYEKL in the germline V gene. For the CDR3, the DNA is TGCGCCAGCAGCCAGGGGGGACTAGCGGGGAGCACAGATACGCAGTATTTT. Amino acids: CASSQGGLAGSTDTQYF.

V is TRBV7-3 and J is TRBJ1-1; 7 positions match TRBD1. Per germline, CDR1 SGHTA and CDR2 FQGTGA. J lost 5 bases, V lost 5 bases, and 5 bases had no gene match. The CDR3 is 13 residues long. CDR3 in DNA: TGTGCCAGCAGCGGGGAACAGGGGACTGAAGCTTTCTTT. The encoded protein is CASSGEQGTEAFF.

This chain joins TRBV5-1 and TRBJ1-3; no reliable D call. From germline, CDR1 is SGHRS and CDR2 YFSETQ. The ends were cut back, 1 base at V and 0 bases at J, with 11 bases in the middle. The CDR3 loop spans 16 amino acids. DNA for the CDR3: TGCGCCAGCAGCTTGACACAGTCAATCTCTGGAAACACCATATATTTT. Protein: CASSLTQSISGNTIYF.

A few counts support this clone. V usage is TRBV18 and J usage is TRBJ2-7; tentative D call: TRBD1 (5 bases). CDR1 and CDR2 from the germline V gene are KGHSH and LQKENI. The CDR3 runs to 14 residues. V was pared by 4 bases and J by 2 bases, with 12 bases between. CDR3 in DNA: TGTGCCAGCTCACTCCCGGGCAGGGCCTACGAGCAGTACTTC. It encodes CASSLPGRAYEQYF.

This clone was counted between two and nine times. The chain carries TRBV2 and TRBJ1-2; 10 bases map to TRBD1. The CDR3 loop spans 13 amino acids. Per the germline V gene, CDR1 is SNHLY and CDR2 is FYNNEI. Trimming cost V 11 bases and J 2 bases; bases outside gene matches: 5. The CDR3 loop reads CAGDRGQNYGYTF. As DNA, the CDR3 is TGTGCCGGCGACAGGGGGCAGAACTATGGCTACACCTTC.